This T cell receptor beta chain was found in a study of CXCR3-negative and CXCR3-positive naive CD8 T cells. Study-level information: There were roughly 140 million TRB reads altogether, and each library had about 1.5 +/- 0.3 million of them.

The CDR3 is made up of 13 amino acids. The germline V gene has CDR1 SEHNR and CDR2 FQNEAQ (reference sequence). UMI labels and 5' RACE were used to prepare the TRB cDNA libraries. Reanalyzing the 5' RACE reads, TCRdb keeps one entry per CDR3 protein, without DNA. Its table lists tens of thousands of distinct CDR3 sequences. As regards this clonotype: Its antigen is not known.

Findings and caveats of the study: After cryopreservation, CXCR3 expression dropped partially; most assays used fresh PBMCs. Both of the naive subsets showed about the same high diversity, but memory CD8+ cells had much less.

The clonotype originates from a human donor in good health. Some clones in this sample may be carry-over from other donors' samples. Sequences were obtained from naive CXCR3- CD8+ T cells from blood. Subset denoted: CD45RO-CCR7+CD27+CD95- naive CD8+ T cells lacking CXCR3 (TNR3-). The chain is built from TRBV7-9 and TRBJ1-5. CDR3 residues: CASSRGGLQPQHF. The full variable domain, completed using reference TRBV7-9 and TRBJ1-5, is DTGVSQNPRHKITKRGQNVTFRCDPISEHNRLYWYRQTLGQGPEFLTYFQNEAQLEKSRLLSDRFSAERPKGSFSTLEIQRTEQGDSAMYLCASSRGGLQPQHFGDGTRLSIL.